These 19 T cell receptor beta chains share one sample of origin, sequenced in a study of blood T cell repertoires in COVID-19. Sequencing used immunoSEQ multiplex PCR; TCRdb keeps in-frame clones, though not all of them. The data show around 200,000 clones, around nine tenths seen once. Sequenced input: peripheral blood. The receptor set was obtained from a woman aged 18-30 years who had recovered from COVID-19.

The V call is TRBV24-1, the J call TRBJ1-2, with a tentative D call TRBD1 (6 bases). V was clipped by 6 bases and J by 5 bases, with 12 bases between them. Per germline, CDR1 KGHDR and CDR2 SFDVKD. CDR3 length equals 13 residues. CDR3 nucleotides: TGTGCCACCAGTTCGTCAGGGGTTTATGGCTACACCTTC. Its protein is CATSSSGVYGYTF.

The chain couples TRBV24-1 to TRBJ1-2; 12 bases fit TRBD1. The ends lost 7 bases at V and 6 bases at J; junction bases unmatched: 5. CDR3 size: 14 residues. The V gene's germline CDR1 is KGHDR and CDR2 SFDVKD. The CDR3 nucleotides read TGTGCCACCAGCCCGGGACAGGGGGCGAATGGCTACACCTTC. This gives the protein CATSPGQGANGYTF.

The chain carries TRBV15 and TRBJ1-1; 7 bases fit TRBD1. The J segment lost 8 bases and the V segment lost 2 bases, leaving 11 bases of the junction unmatched. The germline V gene has CDR1 LNHNV and CDR2 YYDKDF (reference sequence). This CDR3 has 15 residues. This chain's CDR3 is CATSRRTQGQSEAFF. The DNA for the CDR3 is TGTGCCACCAGCAGACGAACACAGGGGCAGTCCGAAGCTTTCTTT.

The chain combines TRBV4-1 with TRBJ2-4; 7 nucleotides match TRBD1. V shed 4 bases, J shed 3 bases, and the junction held 15 bases outside the gene matches. The germline gives CDR1 MGHRA, CDR2 YSYEKL. The CDR3 has 18 residues. CDR3 nucleotides: TGCGCCAGCAGCCCCGGGACAGCTGTGGGTCTGGGCAAAAACATTCAGTACTTC. Its translation is CASSPGTAVGLGKNIQYF.

As concerns this clone: The germline gene is not matched at one end of the junction; a read error may be the cause. The V gene is TRBV19, the J gene TRBJ2-3; D remains ambiguous. This CDR3 is 15 amino acids long. Germline-derived CDR1 and CDR2 are LNHDA and SQIVND (reference sequence). The CDR3 sequence: CAGSINSYSTDTQYF. CDR3 DNA sequence: TGTGCCGGTAGTATTAATTCTTATAGCACAGATACGCAGTATTTT.

This clone has just a few counts. The J gene is TRBJ1-6, the V gene TRBV29-1; 9 bases are a match to TRBD1. Germline V gene sequence: CDR1 SQVTM, CDR2 ANQGSEA. This CDR3 region has 15 residues. J was trimmed by 9 bases and V by 8 bases; bases with no gene match: 14. The CDR3 here is CSPRALDRGASPLHF. CDR3 nucleotide sequence: TGCAGCCCTCGCGCTCTCGACAGGGGGGCTTCACCCCTCCACTTT.

The J gene is TRBJ1-6, the V gene TRBV7-2; perhaps TRBD1 as D (6 bases). V lost 1 base and J 7 bases, leaving 11 bases between the germline ends. Germline CDR1 reads SGHTA; CDR2 reads FQGNSA. The CDR3 length is 15 residues. CDR3: CASSLVTGSNSPLHF. In DNA, the CDR3 is TGTGCCAGCAGCTTAGTTACAGGGAGCAATTCACCCCTCCACTTT.

The table lists this clone with a count of one. The chain couples TRBV9 to TRBJ2-2; 10 bases are shared with TRBD2. The CDR3 loop spans 16 amino acids. V lost 0 bases to trimming and J lost 8 bases; unmatched junction nucleotides: 7. From germline, CDR1 is SGDLS and CDR2 YYNGEE. CDR3 region: CASSVAVLAGAGELFF. CDR3 DNA sequence: TGTGCCAGCAGCGTAGCTGTTCTAGCGGGAGCGGGGGAGCTGTTTTTT.

This chain uses TRBV19 with TRBJ1-1; the D gene is possibly TRBD1 (5 bases). Trimming left V 5 bases short and J 1 base short, with 11 bases between. This CDR3 is built from 14 residues. From germline, CDR1 is LNHDA and CDR2 SQIVND (reference sequence). The DNA for the CDR3 is TGTGCCAGTAGTTATCCGACAGAGAACACTGAAGCTTTCTTT. It specifies CASSYPTENTEAFF. Supplemented by reference TRBV19 and TRBJ1-1, the full variable domain reads DGGITQSPKYLFRKEGQNVTLSCEQNLNHDAMYWYRQDPGQGLRLIYYSQIVNDFQKGDIAEGYSVSREKKESFPLTVTSAQKNPTAFYLCASSYPTENTEAFFGQGTRLTVV.

CDR3 sequence reads: CASSRTGDTEAFF. The CDR3 region has the DNA TGTGCCAGCAGTCGTACCGGGGACACTGAAGCTTTCTTT. The genes are TRBV6-2 or TRBV6-3 and TRBJ1-1; D is unresolved. The CDR3 totals 13 residues. Germline V gene data show CDR1 as MNHEY and CDR2 as SVGEGT. V gave up 5 bases and J gave up 3 bases, with 10 bases separating them.

The V and J genes are TRBV4-1 and TRBJ1-5, with D unresolved. Germline CDR1 and CDR2: MGHRA and YSYEKL. The CDR3 is 14 amino acids. The V gene lost 2 bases and the J gene lost 6 bases, with 11 bases spanning the gap. DNA for the CDR3: TGCGCCAGCAGCCAAACAGCCTTCGGTCAGCCCCAGCATTTT. It translates to CASSQTAFGQPQHF.

This clone was observed once. The chain joins TRBV10-3 to TRBJ2-1, with unresolved D. This CDR3 comprises 14 residues. The V end was cut by 0 bases, the J end by 6 bases, with 9 bases between. The germline gives CDR1 ENHRY, CDR2 SYGVKD. The CDR3 here is CAISESSASNEQFF. CDR3 in DNA: TGTGCCATCAGTGAGTCGTCTGCCAGCAATGAGCAGTTCTTC.

The chain has TRBV5-1 and TRBJ2-6; D is unclear. CDR3 length equals 16 residues. Germline CDR1 reads SGHRS; CDR2 reads YFSETQ. V gave up 4 bases and J gave up 0 bases, with 11 bases separating them. In nucleotides, the CDR3 is TGCGCCAGCAGCCTAATAGCTAGCTCTGGGGCCAACGTCCTGACTTTC. Translating it yields CASSLIASSGANVLTF. Together with reference TRBV5-1 and TRBJ2-6, the CDR3 gives the full variable domain: KAGVTQTPRYLIKTRGQQVTLSCSPISGHRSVSWYQQTPGQGLQFLFEYFSETQRNKGNFPGRFSGRQFSNSRSEMNVSTLELGDSALYLCASSLIASSGANVLTFGAGSRLTVL.

The chain links TRBV19 to TRBJ1-1; D might be TRBD1 (6 bases). V shed 4 bases and J shed 3 bases, with 15 bases lying between them. CDR1 is LNHDA, CDR2 SQIVND, per germline (reference sequence). The CDR3 is made up of 15 amino acids. CDR3 sequence: CASSTLGGKDTEAFF. The CDR3 DNA sequence: TGTGCCAGTAGTACCTTAGGGGGAAAGGACACTGAAGCTTTCTTT.

This sequence joins TRBV7-2 and TRBJ2-3; no reliable D call. This CDR3 is 14 amino acids long. V was cut by 0 bases and J by 4 bases, with 8 bases left in between. Germline CDR1 and CDR2: SGHTA and FQGNSA. In DNA form, the CDR3 reads TGTGCCAGCAGCTTAGCGTTCAATCCAGATACGCAGTATTTT. This encodes CASSLAFNPDTQYF. The whole variable domain, filled in from reference TRBV7-2 and TRBJ2-3, reads GAGVSQSPSNKVTEKGKDVELRCDPISGHTALYWYRQSLGQGLEFLIYFQGNSAPDKSGLPSDRFSAERTGGSVSTLTIQRTQQEDSAVYLCASSLAFNPDTQYFGPGTRLTVL.

V gene TRBV6-6 combines with J gene TRBJ1-1; 7 nucleotides align to TRBD1. After removal of 4 bases from V and 1 base from J, the junction contained 9 bases not matched to a gene. CDR1 is MNHNY, CDR2 SVGAGI, per germline (reference sequence). The length of the CDR3 is 16 residues. The CDR3 nucleotides read TGTGCCAGCAGTTCTTCAAGGACAGGTTCGAACACTGAAGCTTTCTTT. It is translated as CASSSSRTGSNTEAFF.

The chain recombines TRBV15 with TRBJ1-2, with TRBD1 identical over 7 bases. Germline V gives CDR1 LNHNV, CDR2 YYDKDF (reference sequence). This CDR3 is built from 15 residues. The V and J ends lost 3 bases and 3 bases, in that order; junction bases with no gene match: 7. Written as DNA, the CDR3 is TGTGCCACCAGCAGGGAATGGACAGGCGACTATGGCTACACCTTC. Its translation: CATSREWTGDYGYTF.

This chain joins TRBV4-1 and TRBJ2-7, with D possibly being TRBD2 (6 bases). V was clipped by 1 base and J by 0 bases, with 10 bases between them. The CDR3 sequence is 15 residues long. Germline CDR1 MGHRA, CDR2 YSYEKL. Here the CDR3 reads CASSQATGSSYEQYV. In DNA, the CDR3 is TGCGCCAGCAGCCAAGCCACCGGGAGCTCCTACGAGCAGTACGTC.

The CDR3 reads CSVYYLEPQETQYF. The CDR3 nucleotides read TGCAGCGTTTATTACCTAGAGCCTCAAGAGACCCAGTACTTC. The rearrangement uses TRBV29-1 and TRBJ2-5; D unresolved. The CDR3 has 14 amino acids. V was clipped by 5 bases and J by 2 bases, with 15 bases between them. Germline V gives CDR1 SQVTM, CDR2 ANQGSEA.